The text below deals with one T cell receptor beta chain. The data were taken from a study of cytomegalovirus exposure and HLA in healthy donors. PCR amplification relied on 60 Vbeta primers (plus 13 Jbeta primers). Sequencing was performed with immunoSEQ multiplex PCR; in TCRdb, only in-frame clones are kept and a portion is missing. This sample carries around 90,000 clones, around 59% of them seen once, and the ten largest clones take roughly 2.5%. Germline V lookup: CDR1 SNHLY, CDR2 FYNNEI. J lost 7 bases, V lost 5 bases, and 6 bases had no gene match. This CDR3 comprises 15 residues. The chain is built from TRBV2 and TRBJ1-6; 9 bases match TRBD1. This clonotype was obtained from a human donor in good health. What was sequenced was PBMCs. CDR3 region: CASSKDRGFNSPLHF. For the CDR3, the DNA is TGTGCCAGCAGTAAAGACAGGGGGTTCAATTCACCCCTCCACTTT.